This TCR beta chain was profiled in a study of molecular identifiers for immune sequencing clone quantification. Regarding the study as a whole: In naive cells, clones above 20 RNA copies held under 1% of molecules, whereas in effector cells they held over 99%.

As for this clonotype: The target antigen is unknown.

Listed TCR primers and previously described methods were used for bulk TCR libraries. MiXCR, run by TCRdb on the PCR reads, gives a single entry per CDR3 protein. The table includes around 470,000 distinct CDR3 sequences, about 22% detected once. The CDR3 extends over 15 amino acids. CDR1 is SGHDT and CDR2 is YYEEEE in the germline V gene. V shed 3 bases, J shed 3 bases, and the junction held 6 bases outside the gene matches. The clonotype originates from a human donor in good health. Some libraries in this study had Jurkat cell RNA spiked in. The sequencing sample was made of naive CD8+ T cells from blood, with Jurkat cell RNA spiked in. As for subset: FACS-sorted CD8+CD4-CCR7+CD45RA+ naive T cells. This rearrangement joins TRBV5-6 to TRBJ2-3; the match to TRBD2 covers 8 bases. The CDR3, as DNA: TGTGCCAGCAGCTCTTGGGGCGGGGGGACAGATACGCAGTATTTT. This sequence encodes CASSSWGGGTDTQYF. The whole variable domain, filled in from reference TRBV5-6 and TRBJ2-3, reads DAGVTQSPTHLIKTRGQQVTLRCSPKSGHDTVSWYQQALGQGPQFIFQYYEEEERQRGNFPDRFSGHQFPNYSSELNVNALLLGDSALYLCASSSWGGGTDTQYFGPGTRLTVL.